The rows below give T cell receptor beta chains drawn from one sample of a study of blood T cell repertoires in COVID-19. Clones were sequenced by immunoSEQ multiplex PCR, and TCRdb holds only the in-frame ones, with some missing. The data show about 180,000 clones, about 81% seen once. Sequencing was carried out using peripheral blood. The origin of the receptors is a woman of 80 years or more with COVID-19, enrolled during active disease. The CDR3 runs from the conserved cysteine through the conserved F or W. A D gene is named only where the DNA matches it firmly. Size values are once, few and many counts, or a class for expanded clones, and some rows have none.

NA TRBJ2-3 TRBD2 TRBV5-6 TGTGCCAGCAGCTTGGAACAAGCGGGAGTCTTATCACTCACAGATACGCAGTATTTT CASSLEQAGVLSLTDTQYF
NA TRBJ2-3 NA TRBV27 TGTGCCAGCAGTTTATTAATAGGGGGATTCATCACTAGCACAGATACGCAGTATTTT CASSLLIGGFITSTDTQYF
NA TRBJ1-1 NA TRBV11-1 TGTGCCAGCAAGCTAACTCCGAACACTGAAGCTTTCTTT CASKLTPNTEAFF
once TRBJ2-7 TRBD2 TRBV11-3 TGTGCCAGCAGTTTTAGCTGGATTAGCGGGGGGGCCCTGTACTTC CASSFSWISGGALYF
NA TRBJ2-7 TRBD1 TRBV18 TGTGCCAGCTCACCAGGGAACAGGGGGCCCCACCACGAGCAGTACTTC CASSPGNRGPHHEQYF
NA TRBJ2-7 NA TRBV12-3/TRBV12-4 TGTGCCAGCAGCGGACAGAACGAGCAGTACTTC CASSGQNEQYF
NA TRBJ2-3 TRBD1 TRBV7-6 TGTGCCAGCAGCCTCTTTCACAGGGGCGGCACAGATACGCAGTATTTT CASSLFHRGGTDTQYF
NA TRBJ2-7 TRBD1 TRBV7-9 TGTGCCAGCACCCCTTTGACAGGGGGCGGGTACGAGCAGTACTTC CASTPLTGGGYEQYF
NA TRBJ2-5 TRBD2 TRBV9 TGTGCCAGCAGCGTAGGGGGACTAGCGGGGTCTTTGGAGACCCAGTACTTC CASSVGGLAGSLETQYF
NA TRBJ2-7 TRBD2 TRBV15 TGTGCCACCAGCAGAGATTGGTGGTCTAGCGGGAGGGGTGCCTACGAGCAGTACTTC CATSRDWWSSGRGAYEQYF
NA TRBJ1-1 TRBD1 TRBV4-3 TGCGCCAGCAGCCAGATTACAGGGGGCGCGGACACTGAAGCTTTCTTT CASSQITGGADTEAFF
NA TRBJ1-4 NA TRBV5-8 TGTGCCAGCAGCTTGGGGACAAACGTGGAGGGCGAAAAACTGTTTTTT CASSLGTNVEGEKLFF
NA TRBJ1-2 TRBD1 TRBV12-3/TRBV12-4 TGTGCCAGCAGTTCGGGACAGCACTATGGCTACACCTTC CASSSGQHYGYTF
NA TRBJ2-5 TRBD2 TRBV6-5 TGTGCCAGCAGTACCTCCGGGACTAGCGGGGAGACCCAGTACTTC CASSTSGTSGETQYF
NA TRBJ2-6 NA TRBV27 TGTGCCAGCAGTTTTATCCAGGGCCCTTCCTCTGGGGCCAACGTCCTGACTTTC CASSFIQGPSSGANVLTF
NA TRBJ2-5 NA TRBV5-6 TGTGCCAGCAGCTTAATCGTATCGGAGACCCAGTACTTC CASSLIVSETQYF
NA TRBJ2-1 NA TRBV2 TGTGCCAGCAGGGGCGATTACAATGAGCAGTTCTTC CASRGDYNEQFF
NA TRBJ2-5 TRBD1 TRBV5-1 TGCGCCAGCAGTTCGGGACAGGGAACGGAGACCCAGTACTTC CASSSGQGTETQYF
once TRBJ2-3 NA TRBV28 TGTGCCAGCAGTTTTGACCGGGACACCCTCACAGATACGCAGTATTTT CASSFDRDTLTDTQYF
NA TRBJ2-5 NA TRBV18 TGTGCCAGCTCACCAGGCTTCCAAGAGACCCAGTACTTC CASSPGFQETQYF
NA TRBJ2-7 TRBD2 TRBV6-5 TGTGCCAGCAGACGGGGACTAGCGGGCCGGGAGCAGTACTTC CASRRGLAGREQYF
NA TRBJ2-7 TRBD1 TRBV18 TGTGCCAGCTCACCGGGACAGGGGACCTACGAGCAGTACTTC CASSPGQGTYEQYF
once TRBJ1-1 NA TRBV20-1 TGCAGTGCTAGTTTGGGGCGGACTGAAGCTTTCTTT CSASLGRTEAFF